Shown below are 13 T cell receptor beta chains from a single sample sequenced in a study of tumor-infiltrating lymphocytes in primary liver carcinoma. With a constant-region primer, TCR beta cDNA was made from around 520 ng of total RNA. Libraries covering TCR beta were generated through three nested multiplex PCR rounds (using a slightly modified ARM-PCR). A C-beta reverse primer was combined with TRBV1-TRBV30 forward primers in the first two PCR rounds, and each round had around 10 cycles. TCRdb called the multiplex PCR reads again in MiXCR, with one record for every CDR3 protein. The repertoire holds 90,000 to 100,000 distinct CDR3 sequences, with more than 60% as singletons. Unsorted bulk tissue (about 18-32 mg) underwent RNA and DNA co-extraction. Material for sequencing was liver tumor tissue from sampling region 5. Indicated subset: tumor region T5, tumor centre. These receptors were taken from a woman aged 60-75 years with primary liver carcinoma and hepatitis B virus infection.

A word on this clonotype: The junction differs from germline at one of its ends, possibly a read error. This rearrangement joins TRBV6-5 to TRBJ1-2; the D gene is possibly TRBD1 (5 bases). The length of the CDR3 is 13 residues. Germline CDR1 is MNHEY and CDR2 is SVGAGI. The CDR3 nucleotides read TGTGCCTGCAGTTACGGGGGATCCTATGGTTACACCTTC. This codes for CACSYGGSYGYTF.

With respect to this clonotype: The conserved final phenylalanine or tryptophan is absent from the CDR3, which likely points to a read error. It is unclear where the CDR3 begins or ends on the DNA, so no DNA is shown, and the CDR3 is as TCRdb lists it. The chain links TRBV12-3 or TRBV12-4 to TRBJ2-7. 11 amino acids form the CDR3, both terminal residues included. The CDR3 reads CASSLVGEQYS.

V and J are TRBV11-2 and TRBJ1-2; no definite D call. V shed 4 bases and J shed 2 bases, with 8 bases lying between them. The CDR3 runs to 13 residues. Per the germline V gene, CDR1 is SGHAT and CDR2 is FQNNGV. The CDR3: CASSSTQNYGYTF. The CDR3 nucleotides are TGTGCCAGCAGCTCGACCCAAAACTATGGCTACACCTTC.

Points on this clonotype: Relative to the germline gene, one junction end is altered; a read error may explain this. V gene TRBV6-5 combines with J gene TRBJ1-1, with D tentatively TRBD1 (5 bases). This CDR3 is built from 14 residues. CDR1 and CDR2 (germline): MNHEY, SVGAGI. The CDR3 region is CASSGTTEITESFF. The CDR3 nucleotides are TGTGCCAGCAGCGGGACGACAGAGATCACTGAATCTTTCTTT.

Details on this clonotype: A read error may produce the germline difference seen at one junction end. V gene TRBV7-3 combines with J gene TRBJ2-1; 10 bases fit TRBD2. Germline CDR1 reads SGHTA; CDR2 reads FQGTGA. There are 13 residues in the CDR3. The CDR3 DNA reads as TGTGACAGCAGCTTAGCGGGAGGAGGTGAGCAGTTCTTC. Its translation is CDSSLAGGGEQFF.

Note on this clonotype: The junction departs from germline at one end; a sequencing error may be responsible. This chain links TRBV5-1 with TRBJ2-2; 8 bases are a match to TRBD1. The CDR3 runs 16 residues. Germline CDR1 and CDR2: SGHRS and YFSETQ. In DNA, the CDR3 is TGCACCAGCACCCCAACAGACAGGGGATTAACCGGGGAGCTGTTTTTT. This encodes CTSTPTDRGLTGELFF.

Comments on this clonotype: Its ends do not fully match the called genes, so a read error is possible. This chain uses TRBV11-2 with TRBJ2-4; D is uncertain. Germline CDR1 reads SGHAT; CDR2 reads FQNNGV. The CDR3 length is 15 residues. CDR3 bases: TGTGCTAGCAGCTTAGCCCCGTCAGAGCAAAACATTCAGTACTTC. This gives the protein CASSLAPSEQNIQYF.

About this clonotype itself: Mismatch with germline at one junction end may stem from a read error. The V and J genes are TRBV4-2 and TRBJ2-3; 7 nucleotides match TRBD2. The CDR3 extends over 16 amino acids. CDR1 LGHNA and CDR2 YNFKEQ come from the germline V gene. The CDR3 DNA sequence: TGTGCCAGCAACCAAGATATGGCGGGAGAGGCAGATACGCAGTATTTC. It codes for CASNQDMAGEADTQYF.

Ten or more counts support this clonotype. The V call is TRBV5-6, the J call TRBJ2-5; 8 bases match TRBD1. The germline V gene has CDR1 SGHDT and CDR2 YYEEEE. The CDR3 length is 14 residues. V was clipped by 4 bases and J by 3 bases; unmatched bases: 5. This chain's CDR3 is CASSSRGLEETQYF. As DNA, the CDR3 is TGTGCCAGCAGCAGCAGGGGGCTCGAAGAGACCCAGTACTTC.

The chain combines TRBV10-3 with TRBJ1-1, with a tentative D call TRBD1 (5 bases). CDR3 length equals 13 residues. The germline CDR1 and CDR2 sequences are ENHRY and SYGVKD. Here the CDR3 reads CTANMGVDIEAFF. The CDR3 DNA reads TGTACTGCCAACATGGGGGTGGACATTGAAGCTTTCTTT.

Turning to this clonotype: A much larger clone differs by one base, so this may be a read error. CDR3 sequence (DNA): TGTGTCAGCAGACCCACAGGGCAAGAGACCCAGTACTTC. Its translation is CVSRPTGQETQYF. V usage is TRBV2 and J usage is TRBJ2-5; D may be TRBD1 (6 bases). The CDR3 has 13 residues. Germline assignment: CDR1 SNHLY and CDR2 FYNNEI. Variable domain in full (rest from reference TRBV2 and TRBJ2-5): EPEVTQTPSHQVTQMGQEVILRCVPISNHLYFYWYRQILGQKVEFLVSFYNNEISEKSEIFDDQFSVERPDGSNFTLKIRSTKLEDSAMYFCVSRPTGQETQYFGPGTRLLVL.

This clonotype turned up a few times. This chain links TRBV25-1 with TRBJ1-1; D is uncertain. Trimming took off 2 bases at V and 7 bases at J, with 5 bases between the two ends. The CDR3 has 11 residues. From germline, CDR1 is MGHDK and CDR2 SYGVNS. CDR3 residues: CASSESGEAFF. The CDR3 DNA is TGTGCCAGCAGTGAAAGTGGTGAAGCTTTCTTT.

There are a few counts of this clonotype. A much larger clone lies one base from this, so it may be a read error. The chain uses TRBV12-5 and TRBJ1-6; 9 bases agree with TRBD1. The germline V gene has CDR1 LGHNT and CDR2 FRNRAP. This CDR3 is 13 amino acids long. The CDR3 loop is CVSGTDRGTPLHF. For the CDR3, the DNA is TGTGTTAGTGGCACGGACAGGGGTACACCCCTCCACTTT.